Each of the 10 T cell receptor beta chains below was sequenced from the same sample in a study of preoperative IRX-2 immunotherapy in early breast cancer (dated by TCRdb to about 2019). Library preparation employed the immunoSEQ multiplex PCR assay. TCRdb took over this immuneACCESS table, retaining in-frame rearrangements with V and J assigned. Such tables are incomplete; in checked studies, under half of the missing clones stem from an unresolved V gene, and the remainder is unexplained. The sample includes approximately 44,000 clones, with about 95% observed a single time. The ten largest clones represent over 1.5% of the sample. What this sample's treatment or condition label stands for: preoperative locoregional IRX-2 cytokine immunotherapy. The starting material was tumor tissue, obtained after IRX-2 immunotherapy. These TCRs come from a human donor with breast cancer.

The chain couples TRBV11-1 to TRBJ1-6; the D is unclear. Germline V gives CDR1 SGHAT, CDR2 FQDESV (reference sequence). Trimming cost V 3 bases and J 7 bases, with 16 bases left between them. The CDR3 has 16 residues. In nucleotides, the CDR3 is TGTGCCAGCAGCTTGAAGTCCGCTAGAAACAATTCACCCCTCCACTTT. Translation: CASSLKSARNNSPLHF.

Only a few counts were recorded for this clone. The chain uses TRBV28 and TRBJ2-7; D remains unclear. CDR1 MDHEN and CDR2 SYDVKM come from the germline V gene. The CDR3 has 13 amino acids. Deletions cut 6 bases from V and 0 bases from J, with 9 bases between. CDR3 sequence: CASRYASSYEQYF. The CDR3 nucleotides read TGTGCCAGCAGGTACGCATCCTCCTACGAGCAGTACTTC.

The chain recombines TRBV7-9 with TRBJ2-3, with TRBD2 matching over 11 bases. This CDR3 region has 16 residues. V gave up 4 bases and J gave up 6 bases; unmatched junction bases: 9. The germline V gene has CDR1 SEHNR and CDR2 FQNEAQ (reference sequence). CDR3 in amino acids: CASSSGFSGRDDTQYF. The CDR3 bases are TGTGCCAGCAGCTCAGGGTTTAGCGGGAGGGACGATACGCAGTATTTT.

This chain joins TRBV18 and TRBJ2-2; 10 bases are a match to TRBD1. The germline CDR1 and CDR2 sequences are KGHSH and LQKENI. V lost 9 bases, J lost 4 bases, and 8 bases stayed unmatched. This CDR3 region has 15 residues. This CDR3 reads CASLPGQGFTGELFF. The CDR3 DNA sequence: TGTGCCAGTTTACCGGGACAGGGGTTCACCGGGGAGCTGTTTTTT.

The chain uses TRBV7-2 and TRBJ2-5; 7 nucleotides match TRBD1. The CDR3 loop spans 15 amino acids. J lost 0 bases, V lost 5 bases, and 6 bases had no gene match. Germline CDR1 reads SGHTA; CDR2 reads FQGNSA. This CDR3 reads CASSDRQGYQETQYF. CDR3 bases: TGTGCCAGCAGCGACCGACAGGGTTACCAAGAGACCCAGTACTTC. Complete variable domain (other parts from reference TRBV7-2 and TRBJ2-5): GAGVSQSPSNKVTEKGKDVELRCDPISGHTALYWYRQSLGQGLEFLIYFQGNSAPDKSGLPSDRFSAERTGGSVSTLTIQRTQQEDSAVYLCASSDRQGYQETQYFGPGTRLLVL.

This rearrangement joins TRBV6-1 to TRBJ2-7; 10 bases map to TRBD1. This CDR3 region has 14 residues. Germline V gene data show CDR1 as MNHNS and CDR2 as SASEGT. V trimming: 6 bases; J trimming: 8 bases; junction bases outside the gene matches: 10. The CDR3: CASSRGTGVNQQYF. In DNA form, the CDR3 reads TGTGCCAGCAGCCGAGGGACAGGGGTCAATCAGCAGTACTTC.

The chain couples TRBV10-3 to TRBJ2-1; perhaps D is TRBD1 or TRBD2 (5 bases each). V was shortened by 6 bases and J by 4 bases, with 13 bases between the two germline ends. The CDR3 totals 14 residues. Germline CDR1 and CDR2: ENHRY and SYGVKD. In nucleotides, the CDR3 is TGTGCCATCAGGAAAGGGACGGCATACAATGAGCAGTTCTTC. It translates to CAIRKGTAYNEQFF.

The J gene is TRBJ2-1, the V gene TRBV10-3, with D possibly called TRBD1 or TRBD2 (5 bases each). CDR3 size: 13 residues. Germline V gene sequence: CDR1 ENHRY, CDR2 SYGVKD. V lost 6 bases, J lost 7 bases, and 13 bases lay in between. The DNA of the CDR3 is TGTGCCATCAGGGGGGAATTCGGGAATGAGCAGTTCTTC. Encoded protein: CAIRGEFGNEQFF.

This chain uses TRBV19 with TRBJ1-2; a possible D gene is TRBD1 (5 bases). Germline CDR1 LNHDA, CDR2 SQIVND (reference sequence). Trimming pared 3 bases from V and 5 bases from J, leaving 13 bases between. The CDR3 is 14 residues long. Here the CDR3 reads CASSIGEGSYGYTF. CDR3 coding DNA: TGTGCCAGTAGTATCGGCGAGGGGTCGTATGGCTACACCTTC.

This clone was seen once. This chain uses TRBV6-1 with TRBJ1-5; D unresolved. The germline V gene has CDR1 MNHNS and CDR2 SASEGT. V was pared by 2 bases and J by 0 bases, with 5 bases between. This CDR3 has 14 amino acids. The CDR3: CASSEIYSNQPQHF. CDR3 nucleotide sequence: TGTGCCAGCAGTGAAATATATAGCAATCAGCCCCAGCATTTT.